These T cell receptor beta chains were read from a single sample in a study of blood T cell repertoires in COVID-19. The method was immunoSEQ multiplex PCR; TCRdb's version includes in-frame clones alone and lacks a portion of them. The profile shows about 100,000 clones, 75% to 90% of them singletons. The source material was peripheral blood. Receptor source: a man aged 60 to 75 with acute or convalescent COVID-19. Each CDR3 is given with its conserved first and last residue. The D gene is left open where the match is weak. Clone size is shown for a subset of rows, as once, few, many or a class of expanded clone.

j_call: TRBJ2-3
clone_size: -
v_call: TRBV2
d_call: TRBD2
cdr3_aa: CASMRTSGADTQYF
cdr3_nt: TGTGCCAGTATGAGGACTAGCGGGGCAGATACGCAGTATTTT

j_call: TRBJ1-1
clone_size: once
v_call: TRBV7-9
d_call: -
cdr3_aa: CASSPDSSEAFF
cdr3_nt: TGTGCCAGCAGCCCGGACAGTTCTGAAGCTTTCTTT

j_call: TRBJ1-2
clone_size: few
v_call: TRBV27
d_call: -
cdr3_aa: CASSLSYQGGDYGYTF
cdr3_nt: TGTGCCAGCAGTTTATCTTACCAGGGAGGGGACTATGGCTACACCTTC

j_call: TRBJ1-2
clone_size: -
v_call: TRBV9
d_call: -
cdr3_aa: CASSVGGDYGYTF
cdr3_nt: TGTGCCAGCAGCGTAGGGGGCGACTATGGCTACACCTTC

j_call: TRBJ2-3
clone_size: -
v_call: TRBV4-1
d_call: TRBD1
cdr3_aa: CASSQGVAGQGADTQYF
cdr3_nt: TGCGCCAGCAGCCAAGGAGTCGCTGGACAGGGCGCAGATACGCAGTATTTT

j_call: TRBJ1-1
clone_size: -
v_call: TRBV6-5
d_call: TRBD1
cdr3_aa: CASSLSGGANTEAFF
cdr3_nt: TGTGCCAGCAGCCTCTCAGGGGGCGCAAACACTGAAGCTTTCTTT

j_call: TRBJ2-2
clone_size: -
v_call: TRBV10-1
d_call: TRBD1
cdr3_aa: CASSEFRRGPGELFF
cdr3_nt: TGCGCCAGCAGTGAGTTCCGCAGGGGGCCAGGGGAGCTGTTTTTT

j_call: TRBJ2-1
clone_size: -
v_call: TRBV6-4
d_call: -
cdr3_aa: CASSEETSRGEQFF
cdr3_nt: TGTGCCAGCAGTGAGGAGACTAGCAGGGGTGAGCAGTTCTTC

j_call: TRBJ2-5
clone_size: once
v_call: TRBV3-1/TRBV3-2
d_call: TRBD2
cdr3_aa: CASSHTASGRTGTQYF
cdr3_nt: TGTGCCAGCAGCCATACTGCTAGCGGGAGGACGGGGACCCAGTACTTC

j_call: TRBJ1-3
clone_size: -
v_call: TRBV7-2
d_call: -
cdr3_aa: CASSTITGSGSGNTIYF
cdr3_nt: TGTGCCAGCAGCACAATTACAGGGTCGGGCTCTGGAAACACCATATATTTT

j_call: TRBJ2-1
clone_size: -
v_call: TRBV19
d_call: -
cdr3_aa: CASSIDRGAYEQFF
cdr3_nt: TGTGCCAGTAGTATTGATCGGGGGGCCTATGAGCAGTTCTTC

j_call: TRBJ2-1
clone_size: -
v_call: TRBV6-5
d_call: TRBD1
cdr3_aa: CASRRQGGNEQFF
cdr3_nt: TGTGCCAGCAGGAGACAGGGCGGCAATGAGCAGTTCTTC

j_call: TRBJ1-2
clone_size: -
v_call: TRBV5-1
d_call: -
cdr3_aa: CASSLGQNYGYTF
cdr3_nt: TGCGCCAGCAGCTTGGGTCAGAACTATGGCTACACCTTC

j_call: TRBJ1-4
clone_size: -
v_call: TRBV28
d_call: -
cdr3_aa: CASRTGFKSTNEKLFF
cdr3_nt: TGTGCCAGCAGAACAGGGTTTAAGTCAACTAATGAAAAACTGTTTTTT

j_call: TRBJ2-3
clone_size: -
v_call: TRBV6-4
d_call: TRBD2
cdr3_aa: CATGTSGGTDTQYF
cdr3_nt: TGTGCCACCGGGACTAGCGGGGGGACAGATACGCAGTATTTT

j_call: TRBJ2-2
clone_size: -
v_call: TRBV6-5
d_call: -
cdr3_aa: CASGMASFSTGELFF
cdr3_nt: TGTGCCAGCGGCATGGCTAGTTTTTCCACCGGGGAGCTGTTTTTT

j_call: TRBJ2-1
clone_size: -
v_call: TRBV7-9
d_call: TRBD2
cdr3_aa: CASSLGRGEFEQFF
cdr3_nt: TGTGCCAGCAGCTTAGGGCGGGGGGAGTTTGAGCAGTTCTTC

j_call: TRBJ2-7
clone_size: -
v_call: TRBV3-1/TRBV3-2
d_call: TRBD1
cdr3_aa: CASSQDRNRGIYEQYF
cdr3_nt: TGTGCCAGCAGCCAAGATAGAAACAGGGGTATCTACGAGCAGTACTTC

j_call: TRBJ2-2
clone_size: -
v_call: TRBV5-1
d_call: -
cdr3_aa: CASSLGGFNTGELFF
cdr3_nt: TGCGCCAGCAGCTTGGGAGGATTTAACACCGGGGAGCTGTTTTTT

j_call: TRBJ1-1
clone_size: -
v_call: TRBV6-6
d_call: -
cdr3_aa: CASSRKVNTEAFF
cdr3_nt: TGTGCCAGCAGCAGGAAGGTAAACACTGAAGCTTTCTTT

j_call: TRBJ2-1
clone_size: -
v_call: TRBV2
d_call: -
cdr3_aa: CASSGSYNEQFF
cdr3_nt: TGTGCCAGCTCCGGTTCATACAATGAGCAGTTCTTC

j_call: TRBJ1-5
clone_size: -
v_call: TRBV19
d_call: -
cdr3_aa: CASSPVGGGLNQPQHF
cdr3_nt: TGTGCCAGTAGTCCCGTGGGAGGAGGGTTAAATCAGCCCCAGCATTTT

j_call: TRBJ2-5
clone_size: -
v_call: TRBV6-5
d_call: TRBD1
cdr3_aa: CASRYTGAHQETQYF
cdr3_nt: TGTGCCAGCAGATACACAGGGGCCCACCAAGAGACCCAGTACTTC

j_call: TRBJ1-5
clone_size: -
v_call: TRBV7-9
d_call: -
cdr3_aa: CASSLAGEQPQHF
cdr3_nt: TGTGCCAGCAGCTTGGCAGGGGAACAGCCCCAGCATTTT

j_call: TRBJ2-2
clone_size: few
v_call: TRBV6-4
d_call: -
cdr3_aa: CASSETTVAGELFF
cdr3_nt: TGTGCCAGCAGCGAAACGACAGTTGCCGGGGAGCTGTTTTTT

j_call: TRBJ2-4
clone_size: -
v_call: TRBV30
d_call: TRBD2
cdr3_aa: CAWSARTSGPSTLAKNIQYF
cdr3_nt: TGTGCCTGGAGTGCTCGGACTAGCGGCCCCTCGACCCTAGCCAAAAACATTCAGTACTTC

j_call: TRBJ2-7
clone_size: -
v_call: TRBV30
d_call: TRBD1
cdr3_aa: CAWSALYGTGGVFSYEQYF
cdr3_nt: TGTGCCTGGAGTGCCCTCTATGGGACAGGGGGTGTATTCTCCTACGAGCAGTACTTC

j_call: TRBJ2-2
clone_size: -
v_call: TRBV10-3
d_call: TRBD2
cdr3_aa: CAIRSGMDTGELFF
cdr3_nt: TGTGCCATCAGGAGCGGGATGGACACCGGGGAGCTGTTTTTT

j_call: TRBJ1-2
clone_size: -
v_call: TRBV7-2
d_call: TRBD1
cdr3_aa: CASSSNRGGYTF
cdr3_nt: TGTGCCAGCAGCTCCAACAGGGGTGGCTACACCTTC

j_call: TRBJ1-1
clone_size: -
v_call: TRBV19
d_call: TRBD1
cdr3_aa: CASSARQGGGTEAFF
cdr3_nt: TGTGCCAGTAGTGCCAGACAGGGGGGGGGCACTGAAGCTTTCTTT

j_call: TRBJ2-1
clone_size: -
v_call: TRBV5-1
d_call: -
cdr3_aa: CASSESGRSSYNEQFF
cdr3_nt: TGCGCCAGCAGCGAATCAGGGCGGAGCTCCTACAATGAGCAGTTCTTC